Listed below are T cell receptor beta chains from one sample, sequenced in a study of response to subunit inactivated influenza vaccine. TCRdb ran MiXCR on the RT-PCR reads and lists one entry per CDR3 protein. The sample contains hundreds of thousands of distinct CDR3 sequences, roughly 18% of which appear only once. The sequencing here drew on PBMCs from blood, taken more than 4 days after vaccination. The receptors originated from a man between 45 and 60 years old who received an inactivated influenza vaccine. CDR3s include the opening cysteine and the closing phenylalanine or tryptophan. D genes are given only for firm matches. Expanded clones get a size class; other rows say once, few or many, or leave the size out.

abundance,v_gene,d_gene,j_gene,CDR3nt,CDR3aa
few,TRBV20-1,-,TRBJ2-2,TGCAGTGCTATTCGGGCCCGGGACACCGGGGAGCTGTTTTTT,CSAIRARDTGELFF
-,TRBV6-2/TRBV6-3,-,TRBJ1-4,TGTGCCAGCGGACCGGACCCGACTAATGAAAAACTGTTTTTT,CASGPDPTNEKLFF
few,TRBV6-2/TRBV6-3,TRBD1,TRBJ2-2,TGTGCCAGCAGTTACTTCCAACAGGGGACCGGGGAGCTGTTTTTT,CASSYFQQGTGELFF
-,TRBV27,-,TRBJ1-1,TGTGCCAGCAGTTTATGGGGGGTGAACACTGAAGCTTTCTTT,CASSLWGVNTEAFF
-,TRBV20-1,TRBD2,TRBJ2-1,TGCAGTGCTAGAGACAAACATTATAGCGGGAGAAGGGATGAGCAGTTCTTC,CSARDKHYSGRRDEQFF
-,TRBV12-3/TRBV12-4,TRBD2,TRBJ2-3,TGTGCCAGCAGTTTAGGGACTAGCGGGAGACCGCAGTATTTT,CASSLGTSGRPQYF
-,TRBV5-6,-,TRBJ2-7,TGTGCCAGCAGCTTGGAACAAATAGACGAGCAGTACTTC,CASSLEQIDEQYF
few,TRBV6-5,TRBD1,TRBJ1-1,TGTGCCAGCAGATACGGACAGGGAAGTTCTGAAGCTTTCTTT,CASRYGQGSSEAFF
-,TRBV6-2/TRBV6-3,-,TRBJ1-5,TGTGCCAGCAGTTACGGGCTCCGGGTTAGCAATCAGCCCCAGCATTTT,CASSYGLRVSNQPQHF
-,TRBV20-1,-,TRBJ2-3,TGCAGTGCTAGCTGGCTGGCAGAGCCGCAGTATTTT,CSASWLAEPQYF
few,TRBV5-1,TRBD2,TRBJ2-7,TGCGCCAGCAGCTTGGAGGCTAGCGGATACTACGAGCAGTACTTC,CASSLEASGYYEQYF
-,TRBV6-1,TRBD2,TRBJ2-7,TGTGCCAGCAGTAAGACTAGCGGAACCTACGAGCAGTACTTC,CASSKTSGTYEQYF
-,TRBV20-1,-,TRBJ2-3,TGCAGTGCTAACCCCCTAGTCGGAGGGCCTCCAGATACGCAGTATTTT,CSANPLVGGPPDTQYF
-,TRBV12-3/TRBV12-4,-,TRBJ2-3,TGTGCCAGCACCCTCATGGGGGGACGTACAGATACGCAGTATTTT,CASTLMGGRTDTQYF
-,TRBV4-2,-,TRBJ1-4,TGTGCCAGCAGCGAAGGCCCGGGGAACGAAGAAAAACTGTTTTTT,CASSEGPGNEEKLFF
-,TRBV18,-,TRBJ2-3,TGTGCCAGCTCACCAGGCGGGGTAACAGATACGCAGTATTTT,CASSPGGVTDTQYF
few,TRBV7-2,TRBD2,TRBJ2-7,TGTGCCAGCAGCTCTTTCAGCGGGGGTTCCTACGAGCAGTACTTC,CASSSFSGGSYEQYF
-,TRBV20-1,-,TRBJ2-1,TGCAGTGCTAGAGTGCCGATTGGGACACCGTCCTACAATGAGCAGTTCTTC,CSARVPIGTPSYNEQFF
-,TRBV7-2,TRBD2,TRBJ2-1,TGTGCCAGCAGCTTGCGCGGGACTAGCCTTAATGAGCAGTTCTTC,CASSLRGTSLNEQFF